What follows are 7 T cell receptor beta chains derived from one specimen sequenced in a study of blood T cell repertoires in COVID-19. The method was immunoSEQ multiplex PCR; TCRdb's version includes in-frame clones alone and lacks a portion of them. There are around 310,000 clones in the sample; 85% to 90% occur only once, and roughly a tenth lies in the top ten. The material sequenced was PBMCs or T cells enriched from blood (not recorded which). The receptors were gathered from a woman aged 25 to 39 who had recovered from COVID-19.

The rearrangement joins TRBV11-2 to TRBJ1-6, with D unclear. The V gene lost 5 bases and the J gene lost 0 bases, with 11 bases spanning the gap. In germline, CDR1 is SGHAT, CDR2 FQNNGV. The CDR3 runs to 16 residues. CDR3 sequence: CASSHRRSSYNSPLHF. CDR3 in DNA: TGTGCCAGCAGCCACCGTAGGAGCTCCTATAATTCACCCCTCCACTTT. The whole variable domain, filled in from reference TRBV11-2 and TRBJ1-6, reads EAGVAQSPRYKIIEKRQSVAFWCNPISGHATLYWYQQILGQGPKLLIQFQNNGVVDDSQLPKDRFSAERLKGVDSTLKIQPAKLEDSAVYLCASSHRRSSYNSPLHFGNGTRLTVT.

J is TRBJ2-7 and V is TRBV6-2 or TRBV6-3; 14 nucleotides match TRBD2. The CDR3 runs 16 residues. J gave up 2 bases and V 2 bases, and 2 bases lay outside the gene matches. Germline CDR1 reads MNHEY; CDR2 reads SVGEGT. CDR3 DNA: TGTGCCAGCAGTTACGGACTAGCGGGGGGAGCCTACGAGCAGTACTTC. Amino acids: CASSYGLAGGAYEQYF.

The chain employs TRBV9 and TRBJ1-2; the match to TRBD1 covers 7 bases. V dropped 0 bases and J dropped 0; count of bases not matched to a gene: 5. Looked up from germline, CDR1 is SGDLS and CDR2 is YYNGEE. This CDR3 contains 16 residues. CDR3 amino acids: CASSVGGQSSNYGYTF. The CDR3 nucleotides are TGTGCCAGCAGCGTAGGGGGACAGAGTTCTAACTATGGCTACACCTTC.

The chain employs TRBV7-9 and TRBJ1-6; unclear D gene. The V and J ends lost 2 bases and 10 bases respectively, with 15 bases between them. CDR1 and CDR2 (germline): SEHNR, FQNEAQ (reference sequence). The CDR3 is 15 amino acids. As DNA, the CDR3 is TGTGCCAGCAGCTTAAGTTTGTCAGGAAGATCACCCCTCCACTTT. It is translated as CASSLSLSGRSPLHF.

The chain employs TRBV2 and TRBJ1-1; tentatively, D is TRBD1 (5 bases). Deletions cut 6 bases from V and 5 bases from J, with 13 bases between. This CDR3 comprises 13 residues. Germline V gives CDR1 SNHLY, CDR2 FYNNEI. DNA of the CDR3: TGTGCCAGCAGAGGGACGGGGGGGACTGAAGCTTTCTTT. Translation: CASRGTGGTEAFF.

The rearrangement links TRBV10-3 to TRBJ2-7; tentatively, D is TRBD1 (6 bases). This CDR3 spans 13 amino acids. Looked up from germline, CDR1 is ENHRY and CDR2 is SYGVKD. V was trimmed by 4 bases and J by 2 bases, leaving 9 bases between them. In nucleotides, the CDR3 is TGTGCCATCAGTGGCAGGGGAACCTACGAGCAGTACTTC. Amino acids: CAISGRGTYEQYF.

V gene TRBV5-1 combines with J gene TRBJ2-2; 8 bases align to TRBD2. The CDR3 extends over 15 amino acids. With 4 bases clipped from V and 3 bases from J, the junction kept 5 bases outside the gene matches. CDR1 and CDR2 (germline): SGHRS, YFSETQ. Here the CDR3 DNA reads TGCGCCAGCAGCGCTACTAGCGGCTACACCGGGGAGCTGTTTTTT. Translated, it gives CASSATSGYTGELFF.